This T cell receptor beta chain was observed in a study of regulatory T cells in long-lasting Graves disease. CDR3 size: 18 residues. Germline V CDR1 and CDR2: MNHEY, SVGEGT. Trimming took 0 bases from V and 4 from J, leaving 22 bases between them. Time point: newly diagnosed GD, antithyroid drugs for less than 3 months. Making the TCR library involved RNA that had been extracted from PBMCs. Building of the TCR beta libraries involved iRepertoire HTBI primers and Arm-PCR of CDR3 regions. TCRdb used MiXCR to reprocess the multiplex PCR reads, holding one entry per CDR3 protein. The table shows roughly 500,000 distinct CDR3 sequences, with less than 15% occurring only once. This clonotype was picked up many times. These data were also reused for a study on T cells in Graves' hyperthyroidism and ophthalmopathy.

The genes are TRBV6-2 or TRBV6-3 and TRBJ2-7; tentatively, D is TRBD2 (5 bases). The clonotype was recovered from a woman aged 45-65 years with Graves disease. This specimen consisted of peripheral blood mononuclear cells (PBMCs), obtained at new diagnosis, from a patient treated with antithyroid drugs. The DNA for the CDR3 is TGTGCCAGCAGTTACTCGTTTCGTTTTGGGAGACCCCATTACGAGCAGTACTTC. This encodes CASSYSFRFGRPHYEQYF.